Listed below are T cell receptor beta chains from one sample, sequenced in a study of blood T cell repertoires in COVID-19. The method was immunoSEQ multiplex PCR; TCRdb's version includes in-frame clones alone and lacks a portion of them. The data contain approximately 25,000 clones, roughly 94% of them singletons. The sequencing input was peripheral blood. These receptors came from a man aged 65 to 85 with active COVID-19. Each CDR3 is given with its conserved first and last residue. A D gene is named only where the DNA matches it firmly. For some rows the clone size is stated as once, few or many, or as a class when expanded; others skip it.

size: .; V: TRBV5-4; D: TRBD1; J: TRBJ2-7; DNA: TGTGCCAGCAGCCCGACCCCGGGACAGGCCTACTACGAGCAGTACTTC; CDR3: CASSPTPGQAYYEQYF
size: .; V: TRBV5-1; D: TRBD2; J: TRBJ2-7; DNA: TGCGCCAGCTCCAGCGGGATAAGCTCCTACGAGCAGTACTTC; CDR3: CASSSGISSYEQYF
size: .; V: TRBV28; D: .; J: TRBJ1-1; DNA: TGTGCCAGCAGTCCGCCGACAGGCCTAAACACTGAAGCTTTCTTT; CDR3: CASSPPTGLNTEAFF
size: .; V: TRBV2; D: .; J: TRBJ1-5; DNA: TGTGCCAGCAGTGTGGGCGCAGGCAATCAGCCCCAGCATTTT; CDR3: CASSVGAGNQPQHF
size: .; V: TRBV5-1; D: .; J: TRBJ2-5; DNA: TGCGCCAGCAGCCTAACTGCTCCGCCTCGGGGAGAGACCCAGTACTTC; CDR3: CASSLTAPPRGETQYF
size: .; V: TRBV5-5; D: .; J: TRBJ1-4; DNA: TGTGCCAGCAGCCCCGAGGACAGAGGGGATGAAAAACTGTTTTTT; CDR3: CASSPEDRGDEKLFF
size: .; V: TRBV4-1; D: .; J: TRBJ2-7; DNA: TGCGCCAGCAGCCAAGATACCAGTTCCCGCTCCTACGAGCAGTACTTC; CDR3: CASSQDTSSRSYEQYF
size: .; V: TRBV7-3; D: TRBD1; J: TRBJ2-3; DNA: TGTGCCAGCAGCTCTGACAGGGGCACAGATACGCAGTATTTT; CDR3: CASSSDRGTDTQYF
size: .; V: TRBV18; D: .; J: TRBJ2-2; DNA: TGTGCCAGCTCACCCCAGAACAAGAACACCGGGGAGCTGTTTTTT; CDR3: CASSPQNKNTGELFF
size: .; V: TRBV7-9; D: TRBD2; J: TRBJ2-3; DNA: TGTGCCAGCAGCTTAGTGGGGGGGTATACGCAGTATTTT; CDR3: CASSLVGGYTQYF
size: .; V: TRBV28; D: TRBD1; J: TRBJ1-6; DNA: TGTGCCAGCAGTTTATCACGGACAGGGTCTGGCAATTCACCCCTCCACTTT; CDR3: CASSLSRTGSGNSPLHF
size: .; V: TRBV5-4; D: .; J: TRBJ1-4; DNA: TGTGCCAGCAGCCCGACAGTTTATGGTGAAAAACTGTTTTTT; CDR3: CASSPTVYGEKLFF
size: .; V: TRBV7-2; D: .; J: TRBJ2-3; DNA: TGTGCCAGCAGCTTACAGGGGAATTCAGATACGCAGTATTTT; CDR3: CASSLQGNSDTQYF
size: .; V: TRBV28; D: .; J: TRBJ1-2; DNA: TGTGCCAGCAGTTTTGGACAGCCCTATGGCTACACCTTC; CDR3: CASSFGQPYGYTF
size: .; V: TRBV28; D: .; J: TRBJ2-5; DNA: TGTGCCAGCTACCCTGCCCTAGCCCTAGCCTTCCAAGAGACCCAGTACTTC; CDR3: CASYPALALAFQETQYF
size: .; V: TRBV7-2; D: TRBD1; J: TRBJ2-7; DNA: TGTGCCAGCAGCTTCCTACTGAGGAGGACAGGGGGCAGGTACGAGCAGTACTTC; CDR3: CASSFLLRRTGGRYEQYF
size: .; V: TRBV11-2; D: TRBD1; J: TRBJ2-6; DNA: TGTGCCAGCAGGTTAAGGACAGGGGCCGACTCATGGGCCAACGTCCTGACTTTC; CDR3: CASRLRTGADSWANVLTF
size: .; V: TRBV7-9; D: TRBD1; J: TRBJ2-7; DNA: TGTGCCAGCAGCCTTAATCGTGGACAGGGGTTGTGGATAGACGAGCAGTACTTC; CDR3: CASSLNRGQGLWIDEQYF
size: .; V: TRBV28; D: TRBD2; J: TRBJ2-5; DNA: TGTGCCAGCAGTTCCCCGAGCGGGGGATTGGAGACCCAGTACTTC; CDR3: CASSSPSGGLETQYF
size: .; V: TRBV7-9; D: .; J: TRBJ1-4; DNA: TGTGCCAGCAGCTTAGGTACTACAACTAATGAAAAACTGTTTTTT; CDR3: CASSLGTTTNEKLFF
size: once; V: TRBV10-3; D: .; J: TRBJ1-5; DNA: TGTGCCATCAGTGAAGGTCAGGGCGGCAATCAGCCCCAGCATTTT; CDR3: CAISEGQGGNQPQHF
size: .; V: TRBV7-8; D: .; J: TRBJ2-3; DNA: TGTGCCAGCAGCCCCACCTTCTCTAGACCTAGCACAGATACGCAGTATTTT; CDR3: CASSPTFSRPSTDTQYF
size: .; V: TRBV18; D: .; J: TRBJ1-1; DNA: TGTGCCAGCTCACGAGACAGATCGAACACTGAAGCTTTCTTT; CDR3: CASSRDRSNTEAFF
size: once; V: TRBV7-2; D: .; J: TRBJ2-3; DNA: TGTGCCAGCAGCTTACAGAGGAACACAGATACGCAGTATTTT; CDR3: CASSLQRNTDTQYF
size: .; V: TRBV7-2; D: TRBD1; J: TRBJ2-7; DNA: TGTGCCAGCAGAAACCGGGACAGGGGGCGTTGGGAGCAGTACTTC; CDR3: CASRNRDRGRWEQYF
size: .; V: TRBV28; D: .; J: TRBJ1-2; DNA: TGTGCCAGCAGTTCCCCCGGTGGAGCTAACTATGGCTACACCTTC; CDR3: CASSSPGGANYGYTF
size: .; V: TRBV7-3; D: TRBD2; J: TRBJ2-1; DNA: TGTGCCAGCAGCTCCGGACTAGCGGTCTCCTACAATGAGCAGTTCTTC; CDR3: CASSSGLAVSYNEQFF
size: .; V: TRBV7-2; D: TRBD2; J: TRBJ2-1; DNA: TGTGCCAGCAGCTTCGGCGGGAGCAGTTACAATGAGCAGTTCTTC; CDR3: CASSFGGSSYNEQFF
size: .; V: TRBV27; D: TRBD1; J: TRBJ2-7; DNA: TGTGCCAGCAGGGGACAGGGCTCCTACGAGCAGTACTTC; CDR3: CASRGQGSYEQYF
size: .; V: TRBV29-1; D: TRBD1; J: TRBJ2-2; DNA: TGCAGCGTGGGACAGCCCTCGAACACCGGGGAGCTGTTTTTT; CDR3: CSVGQPSNTGELFF
size: .; V: TRBV5-1; D: TRBD2; J: TRBJ2-1; DNA: TGCGCCAGCAGCTCAACGGGACAGGGACTAGCGGGAGGGCCAGGGAATGAGCAGTTCTTC; CDR3: CASSSTGQGLAGGPGNEQFF
size: few; V: TRBV28; D: .; J: TRBJ2-3; DNA: TGTGCCAGCACTAAAAGCACAGATACGCAGTATTTT; CDR3: CASTKSTDTQYF
size: .; V: TRBV7-6; D: TRBD1; J: TRBJ1-1; DNA: TGTGCCAGCAGCTTAAGGGGGGCAGGGGGCACTGAAGCTTTCTTT; CDR3: CASSLRGAGGTEAFF
size: .; V: TRBV30; D: TRBD2; J: TRBJ2-3; DNA: TGTGCCTGGAGTGGCGGGGGGCGTTGGACAGATACGCAGTATTTT; CDR3: CAWSGGGRWTDTQYF
size: .; V: TRBV4-3; D: .; J: TRBJ1-2; DNA: TGCGCCAGCAGCCAAGAAAGGGGTGACTATGGCTACACCTTC; CDR3: CASSQERGDYGYTF